One and the same sample provided the 9 T cell receptor delta chains below, sequenced in a study of gamma-delta T cells after stem cell transplantation. TCRdb made new clone calls on the RT-PCR reads using CATT. The sample has 2,800 or so delta-chain clones; around 2.6% are singletons. The specimen was gamma-delta T cells. These receptor sequences come from a human donor. It is not recorded whose cells these are; they may come from a transplant donor.

There are a few counts of this clone. This DNA's translation and the protein TCRdb lists, from a much larger clone, do not match at residue 8, likely due to a read error; the protein shown is translated from the DNA. V is TRDV2 and J is TRDJ1; a weak D match, TRDD1 (6 bases). Germline loops: CDR1 GEAIGNYY, CDR2 EKD. Deletions cut 3 bases from V and 0 bases from J, with 22 bases between. This CDR3 region has 18 residues. This CDR3 is CACDSLLRGNKYTDKLIF. In DNA, the CDR3 is TGTGCCTGTGACTCCTTACTGAGGGGAAATAAGTACACCGATAAACTCATCTTT.

This clone has just a few counts. This rearrangement joins TRDV2 to TRDJ1; 12 bases align to TRDD3. Germline loops: CDR1 GEAIGNYY, CDR2 EKD. This CDR3 contains 15 residues. V lost 4 bases, J lost 4 bases, and 6 bases stayed unmatched. The CDR3, as DNA: TGTGCCTGTGATGTACTGGGGGATACCGGCGATAAACTCATCTTT. Amino acid sequence: CACDVLGDTGDKLIF.

This clone showed up just a few times. A read error likely explains why the TCRdb protein, taken from a much larger clone, differs from this DNA's translation at residue 9; the protein shown is translated from the DNA. V gene TRDV2 combines with J gene TRDJ1; TRDD3 matches 8 bases. The germline V gene encodes CDR1 GEAIGNYY and CDR2 EKD. The J segment lost 3 bases and the V segment lost 4 bases, leaving 9 bases of the junction unmatched. The CDR3 has 15 residues. The DNA for the CDR3 is TGTGCCTGTGAGGGATTGGGGGATGTCTCCGATAAACTCATCTTT. Protein sequence: CACEGLGDVSDKLIF.

Only a few counts were recorded for this clone. This chain connects TRDV2 to TRDJ1; no definite D call. Germline-derived CDR1 and CDR2 are GEAIGNYY and EKD. This CDR3 spans 20 amino acids. V lost 0 bases to trimming and J lost 0 bases, with 25 bases between them. The DNA of the CDR3 is TGTGCCTGTGACACCGTCGGACCAAATCCAGATATCAATTACACCGATAAACTCATCTTT. Its protein is CACDTVGPNPDINYTDKLIF.

The table lists this clone with a few counts. The protein TCRdb lists belongs to a much larger clone and differs from this DNA's translation at residue 5, which points to a read error; the protein shown is made from the DNA. This chain connects TRDV2 to TRDJ1; possible D gene TRDD3, 6 bases. The germline V gene has CDR1 GEAIGNYY and CDR2 EKD. The CDR3 consists of 18 residues. Trimming left V 3 bases short and J 0 bases short, with 22 bases between. CDR3 sequence: CACDAIRRGDKYTDKLIF. CDR3 nucleotide sequence: TGTGCCTGTGACGCCATCCGCCGGGGGGACAAGTACACCGATAAACTCATCTTT.

In this sample, this clone is medium-sized. Since a far larger clone is one base different, this is likely a read error. This chain links TRDV2 with TRDJ1, with TRDD3 matching 8 bases. The CDR3 sequence is 18 residues long. The germline gives CDR1 GEAIGNYY, CDR2 EKD. The junction had 14 bases not matched to a gene; V was cut back by 0 bases and J by 3 bases. CDR3 DNA sequence: TGTGCCTGTGACACCGTTTCCTGGGCTGGGGGACACTCCGATAAACTCATCTTT. Its translation: CACDTVSWAGGHSDKLIF.

This clone is labeled as medium-sized. V and J are TRDV1 and TRDJ1, with D tentatively TRDD3 (6 bases). Germline loops: CDR1 TSWWSYY, CDR2 QGS. The CDR3 covers 19 residues. V was trimmed by 5 bases and J by 0 bases, leaving 25 bases between them. CDR3 sequence: CALGTATRWGPKNTDKLIF. The CDR3, as DNA: TGTGCTCTTGGGACTGCTACACGCTGGGGACCGAAAAACACCGATAAACTCATCTTT.

V and J are TRDV2 and TRDJ1, with TRDD3 identical over 12 bases. J was trimmed by 3 bases and V by 3 bases; bases with no gene match: 7. The germline CDR1 and CDR2 sequences are GEAIGNYY and EKD. This CDR3 is 16 amino acids long. In DNA, the CDR3 is TGTGCCTGTGACCCCATACTGGGGGATACCCCCGATAAACTCATCTTT. It translates to CACDPILGDTPDKLIF.

Concerning this clone itself: This may be a read error, as it is one base from a much larger clone. The sample carries other DNA sequences with the same CDR3. CDR3 DNA: TGCGCCTGTGACACTCTTACTGGGGGATACCCACCGTACACCGATAAACTCATCTTT. Translation gives CACDTLTGGYPPYTDKLIF. The chain links TRDV2 to TRDJ1; 12 bases are a match to TRDD3. In germline, CDR1 is GEAIGNYY, CDR2 EKD. The CDR3 contains 19 residues.